The TCR beta chain described here comes from a study of T cell responses to AZD1222 COVID-19 vaccine. Using immunoSEQ multiplex PCR, the repertoire was profiled, and TCRdb retains in-frame clones only, with some absent. Among 84,000 or so clones, roughly 89% were seen once, and the ten largest hold around 2.2%. The CDR3 consists of 15 residues. Germline V CDR1 and CDR2: KGHSH, LQKENI. Trimming left V 2 bases short and J 1 base short, with 11 bases between. There are a few counts of this clone. This sequence was found in an adult in good health. Specimen: peripheral blood, collected on day 0 of AZD1222 vaccination. The V and J genes are TRBV18 and TRBJ1-1; maybe TRBD1 (6 bases). The CDR3 loop reads CASSPGRGGNTEAFF. DNA of the CDR3: TGTGCCAGCTCACCAGGCAGAGGGGGGAACACTGAAGCTTTCTTT.